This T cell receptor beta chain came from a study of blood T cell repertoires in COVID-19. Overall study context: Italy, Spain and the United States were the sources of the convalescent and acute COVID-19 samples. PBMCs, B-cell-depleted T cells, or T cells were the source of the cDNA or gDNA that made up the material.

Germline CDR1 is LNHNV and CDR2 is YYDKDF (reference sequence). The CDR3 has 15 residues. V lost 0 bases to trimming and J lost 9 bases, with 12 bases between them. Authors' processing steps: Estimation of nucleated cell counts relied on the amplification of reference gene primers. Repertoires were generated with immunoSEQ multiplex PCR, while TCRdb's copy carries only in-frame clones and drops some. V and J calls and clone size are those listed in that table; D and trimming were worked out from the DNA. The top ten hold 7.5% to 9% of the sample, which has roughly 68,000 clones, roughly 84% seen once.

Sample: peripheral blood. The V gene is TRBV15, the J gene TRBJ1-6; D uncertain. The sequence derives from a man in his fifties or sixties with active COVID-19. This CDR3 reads CATSRDLLAGSPLHF. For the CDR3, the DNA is TGTGCCACCAGCAGAGATCTTTTGGCAGGTTCACCCCTCCACTTT.